The TCR beta chain described here comes from a study of long-term antiretroviral therapy in people with HIV. The assay, immunoSEQ v3.0, was run at survey level. For every sample, sequencing targeted about 35,000-50,000 T-cell genomes. The repertoire was sequenced with immunoSEQ multiplex PCR; TCRdb's copy has only in-frame clones and lacks some. The sample comprises around 19,000 clones, approximately 77% of which are singletons, and around a tenth rests with the top ten. CDR1 and CDR2 from the germline V gene are MNHEY and SMNVEV (reference sequence). CDR3 length: 15 residues. With 7 bases clipped from V and 4 bases from J, the junction kept 11 bases outside the gene matches.

The source was unsorted PBMCs, collected about 2.5 years after starting antiretroviral therapy. This TCR was recovered from a man aged 35-49 years with HIV. The chain combines TRBV27 with TRBJ2-7, with 9 bases lining up with TRBD1. CDR3 in DNA: TGTGCCAGCACCTCCACCGGGACAGGGTTTTACGAGCAGTACTTC. Encoded protein: CASTSTGTGFYEQYF.